Listed below are T cell receptor beta chains from one sample, sequenced in a study of OX40 agonist ivuxolimab in advanced cancers. Assay: immunoSEQ multiplex PCR; the TCRdb copy retains only in-frame clones and omits some. The data contain tens of thousands of clones, 85% to 90% of them singletons. Specimen: CD4+ or CD8+ T cells sorted from blood, collected in a trial of the OX40 agonist ivuxolimab. These receptors all stem from an adult with an advanced solid tumor such as melanoma, head and neck, liver or kidney cancer. The CDR3 runs from the conserved cysteine through the conserved F or W. A D gene is named only where the DNA matches it firmly. Where a row states a size, it is once, few, many or the class of an expanded clone; other rows omit it.

d_gene: NA
j_gene: TRBJ1-3
v_gene: TRBV6-4
len: 15
abundance: NA
CDR3nt: TGTGCCAGCAGGAATGTAGATCGCTCTGGAAACACCATATATTTT
CDR3aa: CASRNVDRSGNTIYF

d_gene: TRBD2
j_gene: TRBJ2-7
v_gene: TRBV5-4
len: 15
abundance: NA
CDR3nt: TGTGCCAGCAGCCCGGGACTAGCGGGAGGTTACGAGCAGTACTTC
CDR3aa: CASSPGLAGGYEQYF

d_gene: NA
j_gene: TRBJ2-3
v_gene: TRBV18
len: 15
abundance: NA
CDR3nt: TGTGCCAGCTCACGCAACCCTGGTGGGACAGATACGCAGTATTTT
CDR3aa: CASSRNPGGTDTQYF

d_gene: TRBD1
j_gene: TRBJ1-3
v_gene: TRBV5-8
len: 16
abundance: NA
CDR3nt: TGTGCCAGCAGCCCAAGGGGGCCCAGCTCTGGAAACACCATATATTTT
CDR3aa: CASSPRGPSSGNTIYF

d_gene: TRBD1
j_gene: TRBJ1-2
v_gene: TRBV11-2
len: 17
abundance: NA
CDR3nt: TGTGCCAGCAGCCCCTTTATCCGGGACAGAGGATACTATGGCTACACCTTC
CDR3aa: CASSPFIRDRGYYGYTF

d_gene: NA
j_gene: TRBJ1-5
v_gene: TRBV28
len: 14
abundance: NA
CDR3nt: TGTGCCAGCAGTTTGTGGGATAGCAATCAGCCCCAGCATTTT
CDR3aa: CASSLWDSNQPQHF

d_gene: NA
j_gene: TRBJ2-1
v_gene: TRBV29-1
len: 12
abundance: NA
CDR3nt: TGCAGCGTCGAATGGTACGGGAATGAGCAGTTCTTC
CDR3aa: CSVEWYGNEQFF

d_gene: NA
j_gene: TRBJ1-2
v_gene: TRBV7-9
len: 13
abundance: NA
CDR3nt: TGTGCCAGCAGCTTAGCGGGCGGGCAGCTAGGTTACTTC
CDR3aa: CASSLAGGQLGYF

d_gene: NA
j_gene: TRBJ2-1
v_gene: TRBV2
len: 11
abundance: NA
CDR3nt: TGTGCCAGCAGTGAAGGATTTGAGCAGTTCTTC
CDR3aa: CASSEGFEQFF

d_gene: TRBD2
j_gene: TRBJ2-6
v_gene: TRBV4-1
len: 19
abundance: few
CDR3nt: TGCGCCAGCAGCCTTTCCCTCAGTAGCGGGTACTCTGGGGCCAACGTCCTGACTTTC
CDR3aa: CASSLSLSSGYSGANVLTF

d_gene: NA
j_gene: TRBJ1-2
v_gene: TRBV29-1
len: 12
abundance: NA
CDR3nt: TGCAGCGTTTATACACAAAACTATGGCTACACCTTC
CDR3aa: CSVYTQNYGYTF

d_gene: NA
j_gene: TRBJ1-2
v_gene: TRBV7-2
len: 14
abundance: NA
CDR3nt: TGTGCCAGCAGCCCCTTCGCAGGGATGGATGGCTACACCTTC
CDR3aa: CASSPFAGMDGYTF

d_gene: NA
j_gene: TRBJ2-1
v_gene: TRBV20-1
len: 11
abundance: NA
CDR3nt: TGCAGTGCTAGGTTAGTTAATGAGCAGTTCTTC
CDR3aa: CSARLVNEQFF

d_gene: NA
j_gene: TRBJ2-7
v_gene: TRBV28
len: 11
abundance: NA
CDR3nt: TGTGCCAGCAGTACGATCTACGAGCAGTACTTC
CDR3aa: CASSTIYEQYF

d_gene: NA
j_gene: TRBJ2-5
v_gene: TRBV6-5
len: 14
abundance: NA
CDR3nt: TGTGCCAGCAGTACAACCACAGTACAAGAGACCCAGTACTTC
CDR3aa: CASSTTTVQETQYF

d_gene: TRBD1
j_gene: TRBJ1-2
v_gene: TRBV18
len: 17
abundance: NA
CDR3nt: TGTGCCAGCTCACCCAAAGACAGGGGAAGTTACGACTATGGCTACACCTTC
CDR3aa: CASSPKDRGSYDYGYTF

d_gene: TRBD1
j_gene: TRBJ1-2
v_gene: TRBV19
len: 13
abundance: NA
CDR3nt: TGTGCCAGTAGAGGGACAGGGAGCGATGGCTACACCTTC
CDR3aa: CASRGTGSDGYTF

d_gene: NA
j_gene: TRBJ2-1
v_gene: TRBV19
len: 16
abundance: NA
CDR3nt: TGTGCCAGTAGTATAGAAAGCGTACCCTCCTACAATGAGCAGTTCTTC
CDR3aa: CASSIESVPSYNEQFF

d_gene: NA
j_gene: TRBJ2-2
v_gene: TRBV9
len: 14
abundance: NA
CDR3nt: TGTGCCAGCAGCGTAGCGGCCAACACCGGGGAGCTGTTTTTT
CDR3aa: CASSVAANTGELFF

d_gene: NA
j_gene: TRBJ2-1
v_gene: TRBV11-3
len: 14
abundance: NA
CDR3nt: TGTGCCAGCAGCTTAGAAGGGGAGGTCAATGAGCAGTTCTTC
CDR3aa: CASSLEGEVNEQFF

d_gene: NA
j_gene: TRBJ2-7
v_gene: TRBV7-3
len: 14
abundance: NA
CDR3nt: TGTGCCAGCAGCTTAAAGCCCGACAGTTACGAGCAGTACTTC
CDR3aa: CASSLKPDSYEQYF

d_gene: TRBD2
j_gene: TRBJ2-3
v_gene: TRBV4-1
len: 15
abundance: NA
CDR3nt: TGCGCCAGCAGCCAAGGCCTAGCGGGAGTGGGGACGCAGTATTTT
CDR3aa: CASSQGLAGVGTQYF

d_gene: NA
j_gene: TRBJ1-1
v_gene: TRBV2
len: 14
abundance: NA
CDR3nt: TGTGCCAGCAGTGACAGGGTTATGAACACTGAAGCTTTCTTT
CDR3aa: CASSDRVMNTEAFF

d_gene: TRBD1
j_gene: TRBJ1-2
v_gene: TRBV5-1
len: 14
abundance: NA
CDR3nt: TGCGCCAGCAGCTCGCTCGGGGACAGGGCTGGCTACACCTTC
CDR3aa: CASSSLGDRAGYTF

d_gene: TRBD1
j_gene: TRBJ1-2
v_gene: TRBV2
len: 14
abundance: NA
CDR3nt: TGTGCCAGCAGTAGACAGGGGAACGACTATGGCTACACCTTC
CDR3aa: CASSRQGNDYGYTF

d_gene: TRBD2
j_gene: TRBJ2-1
v_gene: TRBV9
len: 15
abundance: NA
CDR3nt: TGTGCCAGCAGCCCTACTAGCGGCCTCTGGGATGAGCAGTTCTTC
CDR3aa: CASSPTSGLWDEQFF

d_gene: NA
j_gene: TRBJ1-3
v_gene: TRBV28
len: 15
abundance: once
CDR3nt: TGTGCCAGCAGTACCTCAGCGCTCTCTGGAAACACCATATATTTT
CDR3aa: CASSTSALSGNTIYF

d_gene: TRBD1
j_gene: TRBJ1-3
v_gene: TRBV2
len: 17
abundance: NA
CDR3nt: TGTGCCAGCAGTTACCTGACAGGGGGCCTTACTGGAAACACCATATATTTT
CDR3aa: CASSYLTGGLTGNTIYF

d_gene: TRBD1
j_gene: TRBJ1-1
v_gene: TRBV6-5
len: 13
abundance: NA
CDR3nt: TGTGCCAGCAGCGGAGGGACAGCCTTTGAAGCTTTCTTT
CDR3aa: CASSGGTAFEAFF

d_gene: NA
j_gene: TRBJ1-5
v_gene: TRBV28
len: 15
abundance: NA
CDR3nt: TGTGCCAGCACTCCGGGCGGGCTTAGCAATCAGCCCCAGCATTTT
CDR3aa: CASTPGGLSNQPQHF

d_gene: TRBD2
j_gene: TRBJ2-5
v_gene: TRBV19
len: 17
abundance: NA
CDR3nt: TGTGCCAGTAGTTCCTGGGGACTAGCGGCCTCGGGGGAGACCCAGTACTTC
CDR3aa: CASSSWGLAASGETQYF

d_gene: TRBD2
j_gene: TRBJ2-1
v_gene: TRBV11-3
len: 13
abundance: NA
CDR3nt: TGTGCCAGCAGCTTCGCGGGAGCTAATGAGCAGTTCTTC
CDR3aa: CASSFAGANEQFF

d_gene: NA
j_gene: TRBJ2-7
v_gene: TRBV28
len: 17
abundance: NA
CDR3nt: TGTGCCAGCAGGAGGACTACAGGGCTAGGGGGCCGCTACGAGCAGTACTTC
CDR3aa: CASRRTTGLGGRYEQYF

d_gene: TRBD1
j_gene: TRBJ1-4
v_gene: TRBV19
len: 15
abundance: NA
CDR3nt: TGTGCCAGTAGTATTGGGACAGGGTTATATGAAAAACTGTTTTTT
CDR3aa: CASSIGTGLYEKLFF

d_gene: NA
j_gene: TRBJ1-2
v_gene: TRBV4-1
len: 17
abundance: NA
CDR3nt: TGCGCCAGCAGCCCAGTGCCGACAGGAGGAAGGAACTATGGCTACACCTTC
CDR3aa: CASSPVPTGGRNYGYTF

d_gene: TRBD2
j_gene: TRBJ2-3
v_gene: TRBV5-4
len: 16
abundance: NA
CDR3nt: TGTGCCAGCAGCTTGGAGGCTAGCGGACTCACAGATACGCAGTATTTT
CDR3aa: CASSLEASGLTDTQYF

d_gene: NA
j_gene: TRBJ2-3
v_gene: TRBV11-3
len: 18
abundance: NA
CDR3nt: TGTGCCAGCAGCTCCCGGGGCAGGGCCTTCCTTAGCACAGATACGCAGTATTTT
CDR3aa: CASSSRGRAFLSTDTQYF

d_gene: NA
j_gene: TRBJ2-2
v_gene: TRBV5-4
len: 16
abundance: NA
CDR3nt: TGTGCCAGCAGCTTGGAGTTAGCGGAGAACACCGGGGAGCTGTTTTTT
CDR3aa: CASSLELAENTGELFF

d_gene: TRBD1
j_gene: TRBJ2-2
v_gene: TRBV19
len: 17
abundance: NA
CDR3nt: TGTGCCAGTAGTATAGGGGCAGGGGGCGCCATCAACGGGGAGCTGTTTTTT
CDR3aa: CASSIGAGGAINGELFF

d_gene: NA
j_gene: TRBJ1-1
v_gene: TRBV29-1
len: 13
abundance: NA
CDR3nt: TGCAGCGTTGACAGGGAAGGGGACACTGAAGCTTTCTTT
CDR3aa: CSVDREGDTEAFF

d_gene: TRBD1
j_gene: TRBJ2-5
v_gene: TRBV28
len: 13
abundance: NA
CDR3nt: TGTGCCAGCAGTTCGGGACAGCAAGAGACCCAGTACTTC
CDR3aa: CASSSGQQETQYF

d_gene: TRBD2
j_gene: TRBJ2-1
v_gene: TRBV7-9
len: 17
abundance: once
CDR3nt: TGTGCCAGCAGCCGTCCGGCTAGCGGGATTGTGGTCAATGAGCAGTTCTTC
CDR3aa: CASSRPASGIVVNEQFF

d_gene: TRBD2
j_gene: TRBJ2-5
v_gene: TRBV11-2
len: 15
abundance: NA
CDR3nt: TGTGCCAGCAGCACCTTAGCGGGAGTCCAAGAGACCCAGTACTTC
CDR3aa: CASSTLAGVQETQYF

d_gene: TRBD1
j_gene: TRBJ1-1
v_gene: TRBV11-3
len: 14
abundance: NA
CDR3nt: TGTGCCAGCAGCTTCACAGGGGGGAACACTGAAGCTTTCTTT
CDR3aa: CASSFTGGNTEAFF

d_gene: TRBD1
j_gene: TRBJ1-1
v_gene: TRBV9
len: 17
abundance: NA
CDR3nt: TGTGCCAGCAGCGTCCTAGCCGGGACAGGGTCGAACACTGAAGCTTTCTTT
CDR3aa: CASSVLAGTGSNTEAFF

d_gene: TRBD1
j_gene: TRBJ1-2
v_gene: TRBV6-1
len: 12
abundance: NA
CDR3nt: TGTGCCAGCAGTAGGACAGGTGGCGGCTACACCTTC
CDR3aa: CASSRTGGGYTF

d_gene: NA
j_gene: TRBJ2-7
v_gene: TRBV4-1
len: 15
abundance: few
CDR3nt: TGCGCCAGCAGCCAAGTAAGTACAGGGTGGAGCGAGCAGTACTTC
CDR3aa: CASSQVSTGWSEQYF

d_gene: NA
j_gene: TRBJ2-1
v_gene: TRBV29-1
len: 10
abundance: NA
CDR3nt: TGCAGCGCCCACATGGGTGAGCAGTTCTTC
CDR3aa: CSAHMGEQFF

d_gene: NA
j_gene: TRBJ2-7
v_gene: TRBV7-9
len: 15
abundance: once
CDR3nt: TGTGCCAGCAGCCCATTGACAGGCACCCGGGGAAAGCAGTACTTC
CDR3aa: CASSPLTGTRGKQYF

d_gene: NA
j_gene: TRBJ1-1
v_gene: TRBV6-5
len: 12
abundance: NA
CDR3nt: TGTGCCAGCAGTCAGGGATATACTGAAGCTTTCTTT
CDR3aa: CASSQGYTEAFF

d_gene: TRBD1
j_gene: TRBJ1-1
v_gene: TRBV5-1
len: 16
abundance: NA
CDR3nt: TGCGCCAGCAGCCCCACTGACAGCACAGGGGACACTGAAGCTTTCTTT
CDR3aa: CASSPTDSTGDTEAFF

d_gene: TRBD1
j_gene: TRBJ2-5
v_gene: TRBV19
len: 11
abundance: NA
CDR3nt: TGTGCCAGCCAGACAGGGGTGACCCAGTACTTC
CDR3aa: CASQTGVTQYF